This entry describes one T cell receptor beta chain. This sample was included in a study of shared T cell receptors in the human thymus. The method was immunoSEQ multiplex PCR; TCRdb's version includes in-frame clones alone and lacks a portion of them. The sample shows hundreds of thousands of clones, about 89% of them seen only once. Separately, the same data were catalogued under a study of human thymus T cells. That work contributes: Resections were taken during corrective heart surgery, and the thymus tissue came from these. Within thymic and blood repertoires, V and J gene usage appeared to be biased.

Material for sequencing was thymocytes. This sequence originates from a boy less than two years old with a congenital heart defect.

The CDR3 is CASSQDFSPVGTGDEQYF. CDR3 nucleotides: TGCGCCAGCAGCCAAGATTTTTCTCCCGTAGGGACAGGGGACGAGCAGTACTTC. This chain uses TRBV4-1 with TRBJ2-7; 10 nucleotides agree with TRBD1. Germline CDR1 and CDR2: MGHRA and YSYEKL. V dropped 0 bases and J dropped 5; count of bases not matched to a gene: 13. The CDR3 is 18 amino acids.